This T cell receptor (beta chain) was retrieved from a study of Graves' ophthalmopathy and Graves' hyperthyroidism. For the study at large: Researchers obtained peripheral blood at initial diagnosis, before any treatment had begun.

Exclusion covered patients with other autoimmune diseases or uncontrolled infections (as well as pregnancy or lactation). The sequenced template was RNA, covering the TCR beta CDR3 region. The library came from an HTBI-primed first-round RT-PCR and a second-round multiplex PCR. MiXCR was run by TCRdb on the multiplex PCR reads, yielding one entry per CDR3 protein. Here the sample spans 600,000 to 950,000 distinct CDR3 sequences, around 40% being singletons. Study results and limitations: A model of 13 signatures distinguished ophthalmopathy from stable hyperthyroidism at under 90% sensitivity and 81.08% specificity.

Points on this clonotype: As yet, its antigen is unknown.

The CDR3 is 16 residues long. Between the trimmed V and J ends, which lost 4 bases and 6 bases, there was a span of 18 bases. Germline CDR1 MGHDK, CDR2 SYGVNS. Sequencing used peripheral blood. This sequence was found in an adult man with Graves' ophthalmopathy. This chain uses TRBV25-1 with TRBJ2-2; tentative D call: TRBD2 (5 bases). The CDR3: CASSARMEEEAGELFF. The CDR3, as DNA: TGTGCCAGCAGTGCTAGGATGGAGGAGGAGGCCGGGGAGCTGTTTTTT.